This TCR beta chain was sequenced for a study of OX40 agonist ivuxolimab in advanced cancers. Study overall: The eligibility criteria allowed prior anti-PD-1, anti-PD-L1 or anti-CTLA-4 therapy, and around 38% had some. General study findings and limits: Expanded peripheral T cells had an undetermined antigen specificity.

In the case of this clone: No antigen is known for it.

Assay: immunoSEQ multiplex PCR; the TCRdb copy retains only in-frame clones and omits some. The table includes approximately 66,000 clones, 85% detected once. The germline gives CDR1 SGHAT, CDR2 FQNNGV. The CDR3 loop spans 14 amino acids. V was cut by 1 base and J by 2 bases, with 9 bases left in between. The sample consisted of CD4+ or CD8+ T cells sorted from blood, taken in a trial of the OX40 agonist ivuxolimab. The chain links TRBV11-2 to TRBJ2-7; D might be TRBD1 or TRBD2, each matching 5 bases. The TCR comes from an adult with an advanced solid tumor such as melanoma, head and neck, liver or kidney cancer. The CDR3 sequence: CASSLGGTPYEQYF. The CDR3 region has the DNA TGTGCCAGCAGCTTAGGAGGGACGCCCTACGAGCAGTACTTC.